This is a list of T cell receptor beta chains from one sample in a study of cytomegalovirus exposure and HLA in healthy donors. Repertoires were generated with immunoSEQ multiplex PCR, while TCRdb's copy carries only in-frame clones and drops some. The data hold over 150,000 clones, with 80% observed a single time. Sequenced sample: PBMCs. The origin of the receptors is a man under 40 in good health and CMV-seropositive. Both conserved end residues are part of each CDR3. D genes are given only for firm matches. Clone size, where shown, is once, few, many, or a class for clones that have expanded.

clone_size	v_call	d_call	j_call	cdr3_nt	cdr3_aa
.	TRBV7-2	.	TRBJ1-1	TGTGCCAGCAGCCCCTACTCGGGGGGAAACACTGAAGCTTTCTTT	CASSPYSGGNTEAFF
.	TRBV23-1	TRBD2	TRBJ2-7	TGCGCCAGCAGTCATCGTACTAGCGGGAGTTACGAGCAGTACTTC	CASSHRTSGSYEQYF
few	TRBV12-2	.	TRBJ2-7	TGTGCAAGTCGCTTAGGTCAGTCGCACTTC	CASRLGQSHF
.	TRBV7-8	.	TRBJ2-7	TGTGCCAGCAGAATTCAGGGTGAGCAGTACTTC	CASRIQGEQYF
once	TRBV28	.	TRBJ1-1	TGTGCCAGCAGTGGACAGCCAGGCGGTGTAGCTTTCTTT	CASSGQPGGVAFF
.	TRBV5-4	.	TRBJ2-2	TGTGCCAGCAGCCTGAACGCACAAGCGAACACCGGGGAGCTGTTTTTT	CASSLNAQANTGELFF
.	TRBV7-2	.	TRBJ1-1	TGTGCCAGCAGCTTGGCGGGGTTGGGGACTGAAGCTTTCTTT	CASSLAGLGTEAFF
.	TRBV11-2	TRBD1	TRBJ2-1	TGTGCCAGCACAGACAGGGTTATTAAGTTCTTC	CASTDRVIKFF
once	TRBV5-1	.	TRBJ1-5	TGCGCCAGCAGACCCGCTCCGGTGGGCAAACCCTTCGGCAATCAGCCCCAGCATTTT	CASRPAPVGKPFGNQPQHF
.	TRBV6-6	TRBD2	TRBJ2-5	TGTGCCAGCATACATAGCGGGAGGTTCCAAGAGACCCAGTACTTC	CASIHSGRFQETQYF
.	TRBV28	TRBD2	TRBJ2-7	TGTGCCAGCACCTCGGGCGGGAGGGCCGACGAGCAGTACTTC	CASTSGGRADEQYF
few	TRBV7-9	.	TRBJ1-3	TGTGCCAGCAGCTTAGACAGCTCTGGAAACACCATATATTTT	CASSLDSSGNTIYF
.	TRBV5-4	TRBD1	TRBJ2-7	TGTGCCAGCAGCTTGAGACAGGGTGGCGAGCAGTACTTC	CASSLRQGGEQYF
.	TRBV5-4	.	TRBJ1-1	TGTGCCAGCAGCTTGGTGGCGGCGAACACTGAAGCTTTCTTT	CASSLVAANTEAFF
.	TRBV29-1	.	TRBJ2-7	TGCAGCGTTGCCGGACAGAGCTCCTACGAGCAGTACTTC	CSVAGQSSYEQYF
.	TRBV7-3	TRBD1	TRBJ2-1	TGTGCCAGCAGCATTGGGACAGGGGGGTACAATGAGCAGTTCTTC	CASSIGTGGYNEQFF